This T cell receptor beta chain was obtained from a study of cytomegalovirus exposure and HLA in healthy donors. About this clone itself: Its antigen is unknown.

PCR employed 60 Vbeta and 13 Jbeta primers. Per the study methods: It was a later analysis that counted roughly 79 million unique TCR beta chains, of which around 11 million were shared. The method was immunoSEQ multiplex PCR; TCRdb's version includes in-frame clones alone and lacks a portion of them. V and J calls plus clone size are reproduced from that table; the DNA served to infer D and trimming. This table holds about 150,000 clones, 84% found once. Study results and limitations: In vitro, three CMV-associated chains proved specific for CMV antigens. Most TCRs appeared rarely, but some public TCRs recurred in many donors.

This TCR was sampled from a girl between 5 and 17 years old in good health and CMV-seropositive. The sample comprised PBMCs.

The CDR3 protein is CASSLEAGTAYEQYF. DNA of the CDR3: TGTGCCAGCAGCTTAGAGGCCGGGACAGCCTACGAGCAGTACTTC. The rearrangement joins TRBV7-9 to TRBJ2-7; 7 bases align to TRBD1. Germline-derived CDR1 and CDR2 are SEHNR and FQNEAQ (reference sequence). Trimming removed 1 base from V and 2 bases from J; junction bases left unmatched: 5. The CDR3 runs 15 residues.